This T cell receptor beta chain was recorded in a study of Ad26.COV2.S vaccination and SARS-CoV-2 variants. Profiling relied on immunoSEQ multiplex PCR, and the TCRdb table lists in-frame clones only, not all of them. The table lists about half a million clones, 80% to 90% of them singletons, with 1.7% in the top ten. Treatment given: 15 to 20 received Ad26.COV2.S at low or high dose, single or two shots; roughly 5 received placebo; per-sample allocation not given. Specimen acquisition occurred on day 63 following the initial vaccine or placebo injection. Germline values: CDR1 MNHEY, CDR2 SVGAGI. Germline trimming cut 3 bases from V and 2 bases from J; bases unmatched to any gene: 7. This CDR3 region has 15 residues.

The chain is built from TRBV6-5 and TRBJ2-7; TRBD1 agrees at 7 bases. The TCR comes from a person aged 18 to 59 who received the Ad26.COV2.S COVID-19 vaccine or a placebo. Sequencing was performed on peripheral blood, taken in a trial of Ad26.COV2.S vaccine versus placebo. This chain's CDR3 is CASSYYGTAAYEQYF. CDR3 bases: TGTGCCAGCAGTTATTACGGGACAGCCGCCTACGAGCAGTACTTC.